The 28 T cell receptor beta chains below come from one sample, sequenced in a study of vaccination effects on CD4 cells after COVID-19. Libraries were prepared by immunoSEQ multiplex PCR; TCRdb keeps only in-frame clonotypes and omits some of them. This sample has about 63,000 clones, with about 80% found just once. Sequencing followed a ViraFEST assay step that expanded antigen-specific CD4+ T cells with viral peptide pools. Upon completion of 10 days in culture, CD4+ T cells were isolated. Nucleocapsid antibodies were negative in the vaccine recipients, who had never had SARS-CoV-2 infection. Their antigens are not known. The sequences come from CD4+ T cells from PBMCs cultured with HCoV-OC43 spike peptides, collected before COVID-19 vaccination. Subset here: HCoV-OC43 spike overlapping peptide pool stimulation. The receptors were gathered from a human donor who received a COVID-19 vaccine.

The rearrangement joins TRBV5-1 to TRBJ2-3; a weak D match, TRBD2 (5 bases). V lost 6 bases to trimming and J lost 1 base, with 9 bases between them. Germline CDR1 and CDR2: SGHRS and YFSETQ. The CDR3 has 13 amino acids. CDR3: CASTKGGTDTQYF. The CDR3 DNA reads as TGCGCCAGCACCAAGGGAGGCACAGATACGCAGTATTTT.

The CDR3 nucleotides are TGTGCCAGCAGCTGGGGACAGTACAATGAGCAGTTCTTC. Residues: CASSWGQYNEQFF. The V gene is TRBV7-9, the J gene TRBJ2-1; 7 bases align to TRBD1. There are 13 residues in the CDR3. The J segment lost 4 bases and the V segment lost 4 bases, leaving 1 base of the junction unmatched. CDR1 is SEHNR, CDR2 FQNEAQ, per germline (reference sequence).

The genes are TRBV25-1 and TRBJ1-1; the D gene is possibly TRBD1 (6 bases). The germline gives CDR1 MGHDK, CDR2 SYGVNS. The CDR3 covers 13 residues. The V and J ends lost 4 bases and 4 bases respectively, with 10 bases between them. The CDR3 nucleotides read TGTGCCAGCAGTGTGGGGGCTGTCACTGAAGCTTTCTTT. Its protein product is CASSVGAVTEAFF.

The chain is built from TRBV9 and TRBJ1-2; no clear D. V was shortened by 0 bases and J by 4 bases, with 10 bases between the two germline ends. CDR1 and CDR2 (germline): SGDLS, YYNGEE. The CDR3 consists of 14 residues. The CDR3 DNA reads TGTGCCAGCAGCGTAGATGGATACCCCTATGGCTACACCTTC. The encoded protein is CASSVDGYPYGYTF.

This clone appeared once. V usage is TRBV7-2 and J usage is TRBJ1-5; D uncertain. This CDR3 spans 13 amino acids. The germline CDR1 and CDR2 sequences are SGHTA and FQGNSA. V was cut by 4 bases and J by 2 bases, with 6 bases left in between. The CDR3 spells CASSSVGNQPQHF. The DNA of the CDR3 is TGTGCCAGCAGCTCGGTTGGCAATCAGCCCCAGCATTTT.

This clone was detected only a few times. Other DNA sequences from this sample encode an identical CDR3 as well. This chain connects TRBV5-6 to TRBJ1-4; D gene uncertain. The CDR3 contains 13 residues. CDR1 and CDR2 from the germline V gene are SGHDT and YYEEEE. V was pared by 0 bases and J by 7 bases, with 7 bases between. CDR3 sequence: CASSLGRGEKLFF. The CDR3 nucleotides are TGTGCCAGCAGCTTGGGCCGGGGTGAAAAACTGTTTTTT.

The chain links TRBV21-1 to TRBJ2-7; the D segment call TRBD2 is taken from the table without a DNA check. TRBV21-1 is deemed a pseudogene. The CDR3 runs to 18 residues. The CDR3 loop reads CASSKSARSGGRPYEQYV. CDR3 DNA sequence: TGTGCCAGCAGCAAATCGGCCCGTAGCGGGGGGAGGCCCTACGAGCAGTACGTC.

The chain is built from TRBV18 and TRBJ2-1, with 10 nucleotides matching TRBD2. Trimming took 0 bases from V and 4 from J; bases not matched to a gene: 6. This CDR3 region has 17 residues. Germline V gene lookup returns CDR1 KGHSH and CDR2 LQKENI. CDR3 region: CASSPPVLAGLYNEQFF. In DNA, the CDR3 is TGTGCCAGCTCACCACCGGTACTAGCGGGGCTATACAATGAGCAGTTCTTC.

The gene calls are TRBV29-1 and TRBJ2-3; 7 nucleotides match TRBD1. V was clipped by 4 bases and J by 0 bases; unmatched bases: 1. Germline V lookup: CDR1 SQVTM, CDR2 ANQGSEA. The CDR3 has 13 amino acids. The CDR3 nucleotides are TGCAGCGTTGCGGGACAGAGCACAGATACGCAGTATTTT. Translation gives CSVAGQSTDTQYF.

The chain carries TRBV29-1 and TRBJ1-5, with D unclear. Deletions cut 0 bases from V and 0 bases from J, with 6 bases between. This CDR3 is built from 14 residues. Looked up from germline, CDR1 is SQVTM and CDR2 is ANQGSEA. The CDR3 bases are TGCAGCGTTGAAGACCGTAATAGCAATCAGCCCCAGCATTTT. This gives the protein CSVEDRNSNQPQHF.

This sequence joins TRBV25-1 and TRBJ1-2; TRBD1 matches 8 bases. The CDR3 covers 15 residues. From germline, CDR1 is MGHDK and CDR2 SYGVNS. The J segment lost 7 bases and the V segment lost 3 bases, leaving 10 bases of the junction unmatched. The CDR3 nucleotides are TGTGCCAGCAGTGACGATGTCAGGGGGCGCGGTGGCTACACCTTC. Protein product: CASSDDVRGRGGYTF.

The rearrangement joins TRBV2 to TRBJ1-1; tentative D call: TRBD1 (5 bases). The V gene lost 6 bases and the J gene lost 3 bases, with 11 bases spanning the gap. CDR1 is SNHLY and CDR2 is FYNNEI in the germline V gene. The CDR3 is 13 residues long. Here the CDR3 DNA reads TGTGCCAGCAGCCCCAGGGAGGACACTGAAGCTTTCTTT. This encodes CASSPREDTEAFF.

This chain links TRBV7-2 with TRBJ2-1; D ambiguous. The CDR3 is 15 residues long. Germline V gene lookup returns CDR1 SGHTA and CDR2 FQGNSA. Deletions cut 6 bases from V and 0 bases from J, with 12 bases between. CDR3: CASSRDFLSYNEQFF. CDR3 DNA: TGTGCCAGCAGTCGCGACTTCCTCTCCTACAATGAGCAGTTCTTC.

V and J are TRBV3-1 (or the pseudogene TRBV3-2) and TRBJ2-1; possibly TRBD1 or TRBD2 for D (6 bases each). The CDR3 has 14 residues. The germline CDR1 and CDR2 sequences are LGHDT and YNNKEL (reference sequence). V was pared by 4 bases and J by 7 bases, with 14 bases between. CDR3 nucleotides: TGTGCCAGCAGCCTGAGGGGGGCGCAGAATGAGCAGTTCTTC. It is translated as CASSLRGAQNEQFF.

The J gene is TRBJ1-1, the V gene TRBV10-2; TRBD1 agrees at 9 bases. V gave up 6 bases and J gave up 5 bases; unmatched junction bases: 10. This CDR3 spans 15 amino acids. Germline V gene lookup returns CDR1 WSHSY and CDR2 SAAADI. The DNA of the CDR3 is TGCGCCAGCAGCGAGCCGGGACAGGGAAAAACTGAAGCTTTCTTT. It codes for CASSEPGQGKTEAFF.

The rearrangement joins TRBV24-1 to TRBJ2-5; 7 bases agree with TRBD1. CDR3 size: 14 residues. The germline V gene has CDR1 KGHDR and CDR2 SFDVKD. The V and J ends lost 4 bases and 5 bases, in that order; junction bases with no gene match: 6. The CDR3 protein is CATSDRTGWETQYF. In DNA, the CDR3 is TGTGCCACCAGTGACCGGACAGGATGGGAGACCCAGTACTTC.

With regard to this clone: At one of its ends the junction is not consistent with the germline gene, which may arise from a read error. The same CDR3 arises from other DNA sequences in this sample as well. The chain uses TRBV5-1 and TRBJ1-2, with D unresolved. The CDR3 sequence is 13 residues long. CDR1 SGHRS and CDR2 YFSETQ come from the germline V gene. The CDR3 reads CASSPSPLDGYTF. The CDR3, as DNA: TGCGCCAGCAGCCCGTCCCCTCTCGATGGTTACACCTTC. Together with reference TRBV5-1 and TRBJ1-2, the CDR3 gives the full variable domain: KAGVTQTPRYLIKTRGQQVTLSCSPISGHRSVSWYQQTPGQGLQFLFEYFSETQRNKGNFPGRFSGRQFSNSRSEMNVSTLELGDSALYLCASSPSPLDGYTFGSGTRLTVV.

The chain recombines TRBV12-3 or TRBV12-4 with TRBJ1-2; 8 bases match TRBD1. This CDR3 has 11 residues. J was trimmed by 8 bases and V by 6 bases; bases with no gene match: 2. CDR3 loop: CASRWDRGYTF. The CDR3 coding sequence is TGTGCCAGCAGATGGGACAGGGGCTACACCTTC.

V is TRBV7-2 and J is TRBJ2-7; 10 bases map to TRBD1. CDR1 is SGHTA, CDR2 FQGNSA, per germline. This CDR3 is built from 14 residues. Trimming at V came to 4 bases and at J to 3 bases, leaving 3 bases not matched to a gene. In DNA, the CDR3 is TGTGCCAGCAGCTCCCGGGACAGGGGCTACGAGCAGTACGTC. Translating it yields CASSSRDRGYEQYV.

This clone showed up just a few times. The J gene is TRBJ1-2, the V gene TRBV3-1 (or the pseudogene TRBV3-2), with TRBD1 identical over 7 bases. The ends lost 2 bases at V and 6 bases at J; junction bases unmatched: 6. CDR1 and CDR2 (germline): LGHDT, YNNKEL (reference sequence). The CDR3 runs 14 residues. CDR3 residues: CASSQPAGGDGYTF. The CDR3 DNA follows: TGTGCCAGCAGCCAACCGGCAGGGGGAGATGGCTACACCTTC.

The J gene is TRBJ2-3, the V gene TRBV9; 10 bases are shared with TRBD2. The length of the CDR3 is 16 residues. With V trimmed by 3 bases and J by 1 base, 5 bases remained unmatched. CDR1 is SGDLS, CDR2 YYNGEE, per germline. The CDR3 loop reads CASSDPGTSGTDTQYF. CDR3 bases: TGTGCCAGCAGCGACCCCGGGACTAGCGGCACAGATACGCAGTATTTT.

V and J are TRBV5-5 and TRBJ1-5; 7 bases are shared with TRBD1. The germline CDR1 and CDR2 sequences are SGHKS and YYEKEE (reference sequence). V shed 3 bases and J 0 bases; nucleotides not matched to a gene: 3. The CDR3 length is 15 residues. Here the CDR3 reads CASSSGTVSNQPQHF. CDR3 coding DNA: TGTGCCAGCAGCTCAGGGACAGTTAGCAATCAGCCCCAGCATTTT.

This clone was observed a handful of times. This sequence joins TRBV28 and TRBJ1-2, with D uncertain. Germline-derived CDR1 and CDR2 are MDHEN and SYDVKM. The CDR3 runs to 14 residues. Trimming took off 4 bases at V and 7 bases at J, with 16 bases between the two ends. The CDR3 DNA reads as TGTGCCAGCAGTTCCTCGAGAGGGCCGACTGGCTACACCTTC. The encoded protein is CASSSSRGPTGYTF.

The CDR3, as DNA: TGTGCCAGCACCTGGACAGAGACTAACTATGGCTACACCTTC. Amino acid sequence: CASTWTETNYGYTF. The J gene is TRBJ1-2, the V gene TRBV2; tentative D call: TRBD1 (6 bases). The CDR3 has 14 amino acids. Germline CDR1 is SNHLY and CDR2 is FYNNEI. The V gene lost 7 bases and the J gene lost 0 bases, with 12 bases spanning the gap. Supplemented by reference TRBV2 and TRBJ1-2, the full variable domain reads EPEVTQTPSHQVTQMGQEVILRCVPISNHLYFYWYRQILGQKVEFLVSFYNNEISEKSEIFDDQFSVERPDGSNFTLKIRSTKLEDSAMYFCASTWTETNYGYTFGSGTRLTVV.

This chain connects TRBV6-6 to TRBJ2-5, with D possibly called TRBD1 or TRBD2 (6 bases each). The CDR3 covers 15 residues. Trimming took off 2 bases at V and 5 bases at J, with 15 bases between the two ends. Germline-derived CDR1 and CDR2 are MNHNY and SVGAGI (reference sequence). CDR3 sequence reads: CASSYDPGGGETQYF. As DNA, the CDR3 is TGTGCCAGCAGTTACGATCCCGGGGGCGGGGAGACCCAGTACTTC.

This clone turned up a few times. The V call is TRBV6-2 or TRBV6-3, the J call TRBJ1-1; D remains unclear. In germline, CDR1 is MNHEY, CDR2 SVGEGT. This CDR3 region has 13 residues. Between the trimmed V and J ends, which lost 2 bases and 6 bases, there was a span of 10 bases. In DNA, the CDR3 is TGTGCCAGCAGTTACCAATTGAATCCTGAAGCTTTCTTT. Amino acid sequence: CASSYQLNPEAFF.

The V call is TRBV5-6, the J call TRBJ2-5; D is perhaps TRBD2 (5 bases). The V gene lost 7 bases and the J gene lost 3 bases, with 19 bases spanning the gap. Germline CDR1 is SGHDT and CDR2 is YYEEEE. The length of the CDR3 is 15 residues. The CDR3 spells CASDTTGKPKETQYF. The CDR3 DNA follows: TGTGCCAGCGACACCACCGGGAAACCTAAAGAGACCCAGTACTTC.

This clone has only one observation. The V and J genes are TRBV29-1 and TRBJ1-2; TRBD1 matches 10 bases. Germline V gene data show CDR1 as SQVTM and CDR2 as ANQGSEA. Trimming took 0 bases from V and 6 from J; bases not matched to a gene: 4. The CDR3 spans 14 residues. CDR3: CSVEDRGTGDGYTF. In DNA form, the CDR3 reads TGCAGCGTTGAAGATCGGGGGACAGGGGATGGCTACACCTTC.